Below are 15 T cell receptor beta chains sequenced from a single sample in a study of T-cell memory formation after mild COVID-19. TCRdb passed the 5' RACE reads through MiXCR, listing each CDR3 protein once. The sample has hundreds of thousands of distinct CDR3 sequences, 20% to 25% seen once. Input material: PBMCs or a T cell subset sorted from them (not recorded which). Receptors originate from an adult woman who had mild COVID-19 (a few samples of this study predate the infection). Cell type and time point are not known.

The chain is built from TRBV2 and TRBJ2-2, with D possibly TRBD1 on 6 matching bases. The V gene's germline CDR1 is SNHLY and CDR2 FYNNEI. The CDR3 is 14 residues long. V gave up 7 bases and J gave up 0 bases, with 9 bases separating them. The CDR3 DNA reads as TGTGCCAGCATAAGGACAGCGAACACCGGGGAGCTGTTTTTT. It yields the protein CASIRTANTGELFF.

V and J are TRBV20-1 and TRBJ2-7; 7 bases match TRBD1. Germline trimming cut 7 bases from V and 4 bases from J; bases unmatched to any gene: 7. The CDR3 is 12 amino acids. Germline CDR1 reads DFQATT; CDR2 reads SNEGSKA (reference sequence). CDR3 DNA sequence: TGCAGTGGTACAGGGGCGAGATACGAGCAGTACTTC. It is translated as CSGTGARYEQYF.

Here the CDR3 reads CASSSGDRAYYGYTF. CDR3 nucleotides: TGTGCCAGCAGTTCAGGAGACAGAGCTTATTATGGCTACACCTTC. The chain links TRBV27 to TRBJ1-2; tentatively, D is TRBD1 (5 bases). V was cut by 4 bases and J by 5 bases, with 17 bases left in between. The CDR3 has 15 amino acids. CDR1 is MNHEY, CDR2 SMNVEV, per germline (reference sequence).

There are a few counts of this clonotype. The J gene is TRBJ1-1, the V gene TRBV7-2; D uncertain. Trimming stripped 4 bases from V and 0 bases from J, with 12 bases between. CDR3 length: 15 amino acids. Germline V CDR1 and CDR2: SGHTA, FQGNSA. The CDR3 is CASSSTSRMNTEAFF. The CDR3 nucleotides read TGTGCCAGCAGCTCGACAAGCAGAATGAACACTGAAGCTTTCTTT.

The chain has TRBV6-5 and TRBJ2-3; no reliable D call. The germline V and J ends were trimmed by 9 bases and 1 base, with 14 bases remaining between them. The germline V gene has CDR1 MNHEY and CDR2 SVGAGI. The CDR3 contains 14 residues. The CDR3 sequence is CARHRLCGTDTQYF. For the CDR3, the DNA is TGTGCCAGGCACCGACTGTGTGGCACAGATACGCAGTATTTT.

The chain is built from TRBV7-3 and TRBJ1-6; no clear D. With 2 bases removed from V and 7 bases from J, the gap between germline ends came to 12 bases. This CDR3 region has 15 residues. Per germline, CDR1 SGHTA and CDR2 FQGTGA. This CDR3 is CASSLELGGNSPLHF. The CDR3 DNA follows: TGTGCCAGCAGCTTAGAGTTAGGCGGAAATTCACCCCTCCACTTT. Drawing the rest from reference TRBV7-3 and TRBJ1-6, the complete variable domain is GAGVSQTPSNKVTEKGKYVELRCDPISGHTALYWYRQSLGQGPEFLIYFQGTGAADDSGLPNDRFFAVRPEGSVSTLKIQRTERGDSAVYLCASSLELGGNSPLHFGNGTRLTVT.

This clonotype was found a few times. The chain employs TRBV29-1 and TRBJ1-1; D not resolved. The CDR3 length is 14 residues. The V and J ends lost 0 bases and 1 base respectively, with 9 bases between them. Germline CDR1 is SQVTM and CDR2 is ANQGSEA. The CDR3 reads CSVEDPWRNTEAFF. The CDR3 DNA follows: TGCAGCGTTGAAGATCCGTGGAGGAACACTGAAGCTTTCTTT.

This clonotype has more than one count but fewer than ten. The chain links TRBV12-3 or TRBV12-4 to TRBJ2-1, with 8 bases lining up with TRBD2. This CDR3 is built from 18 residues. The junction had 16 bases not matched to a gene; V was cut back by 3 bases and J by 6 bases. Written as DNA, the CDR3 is TGTGCCAGCAGTTTGAGGTGGGGACTAGTGTCGATCCGCAATGAGCAGTTCTTC. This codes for CASSLRWGLVSIRNEQFF.

Here the CDR3 reads CSVEEGQGAFPGELFF. CDR3 bases: TGCAGCGTTGAAGAGGGTCAGGGGGCGTTCCCCGGGGAGCTGTTTTTT. This rearrangement joins TRBV29-1 to TRBJ2-2; TRBD1 matches at 8 bases. The CDR3 has 16 amino acids. Losses at the gene ends were 0 bases for V and 6 bases for J; bases not matched to a gene: 9. Germline CDR1 is SQVTM and CDR2 is ANQGSEA.

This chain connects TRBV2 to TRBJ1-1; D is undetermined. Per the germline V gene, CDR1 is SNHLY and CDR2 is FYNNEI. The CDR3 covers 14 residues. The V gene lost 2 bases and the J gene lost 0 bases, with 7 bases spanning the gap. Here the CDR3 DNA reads TGTGCCAGCAGTGAAAGACTCATGAACACTGAAGCTTTCTTT. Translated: CASSERLMNTEAFF. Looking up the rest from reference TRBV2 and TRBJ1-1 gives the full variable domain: EPEVTQTPSHQVTQMGQEVILRCVPISNHLYFYWYRQILGQKVEFLVSFYNNEISEKSEIFDDQFSVERPDGSNFTLKIRSTKLEDSAMYFCASSERLMNTEAFFGQGTRLTVV.

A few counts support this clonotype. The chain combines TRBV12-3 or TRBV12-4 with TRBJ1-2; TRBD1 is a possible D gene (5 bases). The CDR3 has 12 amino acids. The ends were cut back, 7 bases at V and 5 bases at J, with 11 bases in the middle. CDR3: CASKTGPYGYTF. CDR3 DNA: TGTGCCAGCAAAACGGGGCCTTATGGCTACACCTTC.

The CDR3 DNA reads TGTGCCAGCAGTTTTCTGGGGACCTTTTATGGCTACACCTTC. Protein: CASSFLGTFYGYTF. This rearrangement joins TRBV27 to TRBJ1-2; D is possibly TRBD1 (5 bases). Trimming removed 3 bases from V and 5 bases from J, with 13 bases in between. CDR1 and CDR2 from the germline V gene are MNHEY and SMNVEV (reference sequence). The CDR3 is made up of 14 amino acids.

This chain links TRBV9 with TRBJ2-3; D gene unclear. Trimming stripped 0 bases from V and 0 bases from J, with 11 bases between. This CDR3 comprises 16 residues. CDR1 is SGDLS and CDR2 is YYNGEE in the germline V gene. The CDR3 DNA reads TGTGCCAGCAGCGTAGGAAGCGCAACTAGCACAGATACGCAGTATTTT. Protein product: CASSVGSATSTDTQYF.

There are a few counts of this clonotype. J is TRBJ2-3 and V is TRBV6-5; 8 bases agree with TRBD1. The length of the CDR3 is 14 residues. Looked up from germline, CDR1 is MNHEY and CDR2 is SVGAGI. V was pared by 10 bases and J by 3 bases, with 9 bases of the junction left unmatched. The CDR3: CATFKDRATDTQYF. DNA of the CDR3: TGTGCCACCTTTAAGGACAGGGCTACAGATACGCAGTATTTT.

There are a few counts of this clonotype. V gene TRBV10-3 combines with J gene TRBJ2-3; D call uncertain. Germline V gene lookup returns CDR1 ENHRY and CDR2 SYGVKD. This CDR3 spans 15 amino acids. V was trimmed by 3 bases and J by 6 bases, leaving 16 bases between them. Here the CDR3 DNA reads TGTGCCATCAGTGATCCGGGTGTGGTGTCGGATACGCAGTATTTT. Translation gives CAISDPGVVSDTQYF.